The rows below give T cell receptor beta chains drawn from one sample of a study of blood T cell repertoires in COVID-19. Some clones are missing from TCRdb's copy, which holds only in-frame ones; the method was immunoSEQ multiplex PCR. Counted here are around 89,000 clones, about 87% occurring once; the ten biggest clones make up around 0.47%. Sample: peripheral blood. The origin of the receptors is a man aged 55 to 70 with acute or convalescent COVID-19. CDR3s include the opening cysteine and the closing phenylalanine or tryptophan. The order of the fields is J gene, V gene, CDR3 protein.

>TRBJ1-2|TRBV6-6
CASSYSWRTGEGGYTF
>TRBJ2-5|TRBV7-3
CASSLLASGIETQYF
>TRBJ1-3|TRBV9
CASSVDNSGNTIYF
>TRBJ2-7|TRBV5-1
CASSLDRVSYEQYF
>TRBJ1-3|TRBV5-1
CASSLGFGQGARGNTIYF
>TRBJ2-7|TRBV28
CASSLRSEQYF
>TRBJ1-4|TRBV2
CASSETVAGRKLFF
>TRBJ2-7|TRBV6-1
CASSEYRSYEQYF
>TRBJ2-2|TRBV5-1
CASSFKQGRAGELFF
>TRBJ1-5|TRBV19
CASRRLTGAHQPQHF
>TRBJ1-2|TRBV3-1/TRBV3-2
CASSQGAGLNYGYTF
>TRBJ1-2|TRBV11-2
CASSFQGAGGYTF
>TRBJ2-1|TRBV6-1
CASSESAPSGRQFF
>TRBJ2-7|TRBV6-6
CASSLGQNYEQYF
>TRBJ1-2|TRBV28
CASRNHRGRWDYGYTF
>TRBJ1-2|TRBV5-4
CASSLVGTGLRYTF
>TRBJ2-1|TRBV21-1
CASSSQRRLAVSYNEQFF
>TRBJ2-5|TRBV2
CASCWAGGKETQYF
>TRBJ2-1|TRBV7-6
CASSLVAGGGGGNEQFF
>TRBJ1-2|TRBV29-1
CSVEVLGQVKVYGYTF
>TRBJ1-5|TRBV12-5
CASGLSPTGNVQPQHF
>TRBJ2-4|TRBV11-1
CASSLDSGGLNIQYF
>TRBJ1-1|TRBV3-1/TRBV3-2
CASSRDRNTEAFF
>TRBJ1-5|TRBV11-3
CASLKGAVLNQPQHF